A selection of T cell receptor beta chains follows, all from one sample in a study of blood T cell repertoires in COVID-19. Profiling relied on immunoSEQ multiplex PCR, and the TCRdb table lists in-frame clones only, not all of them. The table has more than 45,000 clones, 85% to 90% seen once. The sequencing input was peripheral blood. The receptors here all came from a man in his sixties with acute or convalescent COVID-19. CDR3s include the opening cysteine and the closing phenylalanine or tryptophan.

>TRBV2|TRBJ1-5
CASSVRRDGVGQPQHF
>TRBV19|TRBJ1-1
CASIGDRAHTEAFF
>TRBV3-1/TRBV3-2|TRBJ2-7
CASSQPGLAGHNYYEQYF
>TRBV11-3|TRBJ1-2
CASSFVQGAGVYGYTF
>TRBV14|TRBJ1-6
CASSQDTASDSPLHF
>TRBV5-4|TRBJ2-3
CASSLDRASSTDTQYF
>TRBV30|TRBJ2-3
CAWSVLSTDTQYF
>TRBV27|TRBJ2-7
CASTELAGGSYEQYF
>TRBV19|TRBJ1-5
CATDPQGVNNQPQHF
>TRBV15|TRBJ2-1
CATSNREGPIYNEQFF
>TRBV6-5|TRBJ1-2
CASSRGTGGGYTF
>TRBV27|TRBJ2-1
CASSLAGAGYNEQFF
>TRBV29-1|TRBJ2-3
CSVWTGGTDTQYF
>TRBV7-2|TRBJ2-3
CASSVGGGGDTQYF
>TRBV5-1|TRBJ2-2
CASSLNSNTGELFF
>TRBV11-2|TRBJ2-1
CATSLAGVNNEQFF
>TRBV28|TRBJ1-5
CASSRMGRRGGNQPQHF
>TRBV4-1|TRBJ2-1
CASSREPGSHSYNEQFF
>TRBV11-3|TRBJ2-1
CASTPDRGQAGNEQFF
>TRBV6-5|TRBJ1-5
CASTPSRGEDQPQHF
>TRBV19|TRBJ2-7
CASMGGYEQYF
>TRBV7-2|TRBJ1-2
CASRSQGLFYGYTF
>TRBV15|TRBJ1-1
CATSSVPGANTEAFF
>TRBV6-1|TRBJ1-4
CASSSGDRGEKLFF
>TRBV12-3/TRBV12-4|TRBJ1-1
CASMGQEEAFF
>TRBV6-5|TRBJ2-1
CASSYLAGEDNEQFF
>TRBV6-5|TRBJ1-3
CASGSNGISGNTIYF
>TRBV7-2|TRBJ1-5
CASSLTVVNQPQHF
>TRBV6-2/TRBV6-3|TRBJ2-5
CASSYAGGQETQYF
>TRBV28|TRBJ2-7
CASSLEAGSLGNEQYF
>TRBV27|TRBJ2-5
CASSFLGQQETQYF
>TRBV7-2|TRBJ1-1
CASSLSGTTNTEAFF
>TRBV27|TRBJ1-4
CASSHGRGQGDEKLFF
>TRBV18|TRBJ2-1
CASSPDTRDEQFF
>TRBV18|TRBJ2-3
CATSRERSPDTQYF
>TRBV6-5|TRBJ1-1
CASSYAWDRGNTEAFF
>TRBV27|TRBJ2-7
CASSLRTYYEQYF
>TRBV6-5|TRBJ1-4
CASRPGQNEKLFF
>TRBV9|TRBJ2-1
CASSPDPGLDNEQFF
>TRBV9|TRBJ2-7
CASSVVDRGGEQYF
>TRBV5-4|TRBJ1-6
CASSPGQGGNSPLHF
>TRBV28|TRBJ1-3
CASSPYRDQGNTIYF
>TRBV14|TRBJ2-7
CASSQDGSGTGSEQYF
>TRBV7-9|TRBJ2-1
CASSLADITSAYNEQFF
>TRBV5-1|TRBJ1-5
CASSTGQGDFSNQPQHF
>TRBV28|TRBJ1-1
CASSPWGQGWTEAFF
>TRBV24-1|TRBJ1-5
CATSDSTDRNQPQHF
>TRBV29-1|TRBJ2-2
CSVAIGQGANTGELFF
>TRBV5-1|TRBJ2-7
CASSWTGALEEQYF
>TRBV11-3|TRBJ1-4
CASSLESGGKLFF
>TRBV5-6|TRBJ2-3
CASSLDSGSTDTQYF